The 15 T cell receptor beta chains listed next were all sequenced from one sample in a study of blood T cell repertoires in COVID-19. This table comes from immunoSEQ multiplex PCR, and its TCRdb copy is limited to in-frame clones, with some not included. The sample carries more than 120,000 clones, over 85% recorded once. Material for sequencing was peripheral blood. These receptors all stem from a human donor in a cohort sampled during active COVID-19.

The chain has TRBV29-1 and TRBJ2-2; 7 positions agree with TRBD1. The CDR3 covers 14 residues. Per the germline V gene, CDR1 is SQVTM and CDR2 is ANQGSEA. Losses at the gene ends were 7 bases for V and 6 bases for J; bases not matched to a gene: 11. The CDR3 DNA sequence: TGCAGCGCCGGAACGACAGGGAGTCCCGGGGAGCTGTTTTTT. Translating gives CSAGTTGSPGELFF.

V gene TRBV5-1 combines with J gene TRBJ2-3; D is undetermined. The germline gives CDR1 SGHRS, CDR2 YFSETQ. Trimming removed 3 bases at V and 0 bases at J, with 8 bases between. The CDR3 sequence is 14 residues long. The CDR3 DNA reads TGCGCCAGCAGCTGGAGTGCTAGCACAGATACGCAGTATTTT. This translates into CASSWSASTDTQYF.

This clone was seen a few times. The V gene is TRBV10-3, the J gene TRBJ1-1; D unclear. Germline values: CDR1 ENHRY, CDR2 SYGVKD. V lost 2 bases and J 2 bases, leaving 9 bases between the germline ends. CDR3 length equals 14 residues. CDR3 sequence: CAISEVIPNTEAFF. The CDR3 DNA is TGTGCCATCAGTGAGGTCATCCCCAACACTGAAGCTTTCTTT.

This chain links TRBV24-1 with TRBJ1-6; D remains unclear. The germline V gene encodes CDR1 KGHDR and CDR2 SFDVKD. Between the trimmed V and J ends, which lost 7 bases and 10 bases, there was a span of 10 bases. The CDR3 is made up of 12 amino acids. The CDR3 nucleotides read TGTGCCACCAGAAACGGGGTATCACCCCTCCACTTT. As protein: CATRNGVSPLHF.

The V call is TRBV18, the J call TRBJ2-6; 8 bases are shared with TRBD1. The CDR3 totals 17 residues. The trim removed 3 bases at V and 0 bases at J, leaving 4 bases unmatched. The germline V gene has CDR1 KGHSH and CDR2 LQKENI. CDR3 residues: CASSPSTGDSGANVLTF. The DNA for the CDR3 is TGTGCCAGCTCACCCTCGACAGGGGACTCTGGGGCCAACGTCCTGACTTTC.

The V gene is TRBV27, the J gene TRBJ1-4; 10 nucleotides line up with TRBD1. The CDR3 extends over 17 amino acids. J was trimmed by 3 bases and V by 5 bases; bases with no gene match: 9. In germline, CDR1 is MNHEY, CDR2 SMNVEV (reference sequence). CDR3 loop: CASSPSTGGFPNEKLFF. For the CDR3, the DNA is TGTGCCAGCAGTCCATCGACAGGGGGCTTCCCTAATGAAAAACTGTTTTTT.

This clone was found once. The rearrangement uses TRBV19 and TRBJ1-1, with D perhaps matching TRBD1 (5 bases). Germline CDR1 LNHDA, CDR2 SQIVND (reference sequence). The germline V and J ends were trimmed by 6 bases and 8 bases, with 10 bases remaining between them. This CDR3 has 11 amino acids. The CDR3 reads CASRGGAEAFF. In nucleotides, the CDR3 is TGTGCCAGTAGGGGTGGGGCCGAAGCTTTCTTT.

The V call is TRBV7-2, the J call TRBJ1-1; D perhaps matches TRBD1 (5 bases). Germline-derived CDR1 and CDR2 are SGHTA and FQGNSA. CDR3 length: 14 residues. Between the trimmed V and J ends, which lost 2 bases and 1 base, there was a span of 8 bases. The CDR3 reads CASSLRQTNTEAFF. In DNA, the CDR3 is TGTGCCAGCAGCTTAAGACAGACGAACACTGAAGCTTTCTTT.

The DNA of the CDR3 is TGCGCCAGCAGCCAGGGGCCCATTGATAACTATGGCTACACCTTC. Protein: CASSQGPIDNYGYTF. The chain carries TRBV4-1 and TRBJ1-2; D might be TRBD1 (5 bases). Germline lookup yields CDR1 MGHRA and CDR2 YSYEKL. V lost 3 bases, J lost 1 base, and 12 bases lay in between. CDR3 length equals 15 residues.

The chain joins TRBV6-5 to TRBJ2-1; 9 bases match TRBD1. The V segment lost 7 bases and the J segment 7 bases; nucleotides outside the gene matches: 8. The CDR3 covers 14 residues. Germline V gene lookup returns CDR1 MNHEY and CDR2 SVGAGI. The CDR3 region is CASTRDRELNEQFF. The CDR3 DNA reads as TGTGCCAGCACCCGGGACAGGGAGCTAAATGAGCAGTTCTTC.

V usage is TRBV2 and J usage is TRBJ1-1; D is perhaps TRBD1 (5 bases). With 11 bases removed from V and 5 bases from J, the gap between germline ends came to 21 bases. The CDR3 has 14 amino acids. Germline CDR1 SNHLY, CDR2 FYNNEI. CDR3 nucleotide sequence: TGTGCCGCAGAGCCAGGGCCAAAGTTGACTGAAGCTTTCTTT. The encoded protein is CAAEPGPKLTEAFF. The full variable domain, completed using reference TRBV2 and TRBJ1-1, is EPEVTQTPSHQVTQMGQEVILRCVPISNHLYFYWYRQILGQKVEFLVSFYNNEISEKSEIFDDQFSVERPDGSNFTLKIRSTKLEDSAMYFCAAEPGPKLTEAFFGQGTRLTVV.

The chain is built from TRBV19 and TRBJ1-4, with 12 bases that match TRBD1. The V gene's germline CDR1 is LNHDA and CDR2 SQIVND (reference sequence). CDR3 length: 18 residues. V lost 4 bases, J lost 0 bases, and 6 bases stayed unmatched. As DNA, the CDR3 is TGTGCCAGTAGTAATCCCCGGGACAGGGGGCCAACTAATGAAAAACTGTTTTTT. It is translated as CASSNPRDRGPTNEKLFF.

The chain employs TRBV4-3 and TRBJ2-1, with a tentative D call TRBD1 (5 bases). Trimming took 3 bases from V and 0 from J, leaving 9 bases between them. The germline gives CDR1 LGHNA, CDR2 YSLEER. This CDR3 spans 15 amino acids. The CDR3 reads CASSQTESSYNEQFF. The CDR3 DNA follows: TGCGCCAGCAGCCAGACAGAGAGCTCCTACAATGAGCAGTTCTTC.

V and J are TRBV11-3 and TRBJ2-3; a possible D gene is TRBD2 (5 bases). Between the trimmed V and J ends, which lost 5 bases and 3 bases, there was a span of 18 bases. The germline CDR1 and CDR2 sequences are SGHNT and YENEEA. The CDR3 contains 16 residues. The CDR3 nucleotides are TGTGCCAGCAGCGGAGGAAATAGCTTTGTAACAGATACGCAGTATTTT. Protein: CASSGGNSFVTDTQYF.

The chain has TRBV5-1 and TRBJ1-1; D call uncertain. The V gene's germline CDR1 is SGHRS and CDR2 YFSETQ. With 0 bases removed from V and 8 bases from J, the gap between germline ends came to 8 bases. CDR3 length: 12 amino acids. The CDR3 nucleotides are TGCGCCAGCAGCTTGGCCGGGTCGGAAGCTTTCTTT. Amino acid sequence: CASSLAGSEAFF.